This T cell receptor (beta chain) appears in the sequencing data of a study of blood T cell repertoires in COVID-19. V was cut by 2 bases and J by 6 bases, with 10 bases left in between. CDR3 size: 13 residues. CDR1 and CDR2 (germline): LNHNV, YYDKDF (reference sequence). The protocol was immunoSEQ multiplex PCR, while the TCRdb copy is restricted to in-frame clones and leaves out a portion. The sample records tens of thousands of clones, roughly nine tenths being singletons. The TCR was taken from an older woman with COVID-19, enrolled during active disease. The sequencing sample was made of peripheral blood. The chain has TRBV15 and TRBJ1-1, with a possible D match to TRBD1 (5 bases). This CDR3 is CATSRRGIAEAFF. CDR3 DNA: TGTGCCACCAGCAGACGGGGGATCGCTGAAGCTTTCTTT.